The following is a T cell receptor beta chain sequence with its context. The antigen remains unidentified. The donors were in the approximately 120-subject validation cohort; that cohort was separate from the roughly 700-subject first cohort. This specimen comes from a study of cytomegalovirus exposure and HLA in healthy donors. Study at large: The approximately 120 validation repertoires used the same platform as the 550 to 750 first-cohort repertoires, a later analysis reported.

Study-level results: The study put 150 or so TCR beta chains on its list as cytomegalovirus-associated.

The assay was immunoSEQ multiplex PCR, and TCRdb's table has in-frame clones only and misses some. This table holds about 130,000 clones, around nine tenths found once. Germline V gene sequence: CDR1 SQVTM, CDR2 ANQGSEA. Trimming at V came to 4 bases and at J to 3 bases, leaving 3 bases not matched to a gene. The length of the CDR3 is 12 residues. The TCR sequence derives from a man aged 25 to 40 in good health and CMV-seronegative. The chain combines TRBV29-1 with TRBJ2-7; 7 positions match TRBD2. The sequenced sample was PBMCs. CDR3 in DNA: TGCAGCGTTGTAAGGGAGGGCTACGAGCAGTACTTC. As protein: CSVVREGYEQYF.